This TCR beta chain is from a study of T cells in Graves' hyperthyroidism and ophthalmopathy. Study as a whole: The initial diagnosis was the point when peripheral blood was collected, ahead of any treatment. Regarding the study as a whole: The majority of expanded thyroid clonotypes above 0.001 also appeared in blood.

Researchers amplified the TCR beta CDR3 regions from RNA transcripts. An initial round of RT-PCR targeting the TCR CDR3 relied on the HTBI primer set. MiXCR, run by TCRdb on the multiplex PCR reads, gives a single entry per CDR3 protein. The sample lists some 360,000 distinct CDR3 sequences; around 13% were seen once. Comment on this clonotype: The antigen remains undetermined.

The CDR3 sequence is 12 residues long. CDR1 DFQATT and CDR2 SNEGSKA come from the germline V gene (reference sequence). V lost 2 bases, J lost 2 bases, and 7 bases lay in between. Investigators excluded patients with uncontrolled infection, other autoimmune disease, pregnancy or lactation. The receptor comes from a woman aged 60 to 75 with Graves' hyperthyroidism. Sequencing was carried out using blood. The gene calls are TRBV20-1 and TRBJ2-7; unclear D gene. This chain's CDR3 is CSARLDAYEQYF. CDR3 coding DNA: TGCAGTGCTAGATTGGACGCCTACGAGCAGTACTTC.